The following is a TCR beta chain sequence with its context. Antigen: not known. Between the trimmed V and J ends, which lost 5 bases and 5 bases, there was a span of 18 bases. This CDR3 contains 16 residues. CDR1 and CDR2 from the germline V gene are MNHEY and SMNVEV (reference sequence). Measured with immunoSEQ multiplex PCR; TCRdb has only the in-frame clones, and not every one. The sample includes around 1.9 million clones, roughly 91% of them seen just once. Terminally differentiated effector memory CD45RA+ cells were excluded from the naive CD8 cells, which were CD45RO-negative and positively selected for CCR7. The data are from a study of shared clonotypes between healthy human individuals. Study information: Per-donor plates numbered three CD4 naive, three CD4 memory, two CD8 naive and one CD8 memory. Study-wide findings and caveats: Compared with memory subsets, naive subsets generally had larger estimated richness.

The chain joins TRBV27 to TRBJ2-2; D may be TRBD2 (5 bases). The sequencing input was naive CD8+ T cells from PBMCs. The origin of this receptor is a young man in good health. Some clones in this sample may be carry-over from other donors' samples. CDR3 region: CASSPLGSSGTGELFF. The CDR3 region has the DNA TGTGCCAGCAGTCCCCTAGGGTCCTCGGGGACCGGGGAGCTGTTTTTT.